This T cell receptor (beta chain) was sequenced during a study of human T cells and chemical hapten exposure. Whole-study context: For the approximately 25-week duration of the study, patients were given weekly doses of diphenylcyclopropenone on the scalp.

Germline CDR1 LNHDA, CDR2 SQIVND (reference sequence). Trimming shortened V by 3 bases and J by 8 bases, and 14 bases separated the two germline ends. The CDR3 loop spans 14 amino acids. The sample's time point: patch test 1, 2 weeks after DPC sensitization. Described treatment: therapeutic diphenylcyclopropenone sensitization with weekly scalp DPC. TCRdb used MiXCR to reprocess the RACE reads, holding one entry per CDR3 protein. The repertoire consists of over 85,000 distinct CDR3 sequences, with over 10% occurring once and the leading ten covering 2.1%. General study findings and limits: Donors in the study had alopecia, meaning their immune response may differ from healthy people's. After DPC sensitization, TCRs above 1 in 1000 frequency showed no change.

Notes on this clonotype: What it binds is unknown.

The input for sequencing was whole blood, taken in connection with sensitization to the hapten diphenylcyclopropenone (DPC). The chain couples TRBV19 to TRBJ2-1; D is perhaps TRBD2 (5 bases). This receptor was obtained from a woman between 40 and 50 years old with alopecia areata. Some clones in this sample may be carry-over from other donors' samples. The CDR3: CASSMGSGIHEQFF. CDR3 nucleotides: TGTGCCAGTAGTATGGGGAGTGGTATCCATGAGCAGTTCTTC.